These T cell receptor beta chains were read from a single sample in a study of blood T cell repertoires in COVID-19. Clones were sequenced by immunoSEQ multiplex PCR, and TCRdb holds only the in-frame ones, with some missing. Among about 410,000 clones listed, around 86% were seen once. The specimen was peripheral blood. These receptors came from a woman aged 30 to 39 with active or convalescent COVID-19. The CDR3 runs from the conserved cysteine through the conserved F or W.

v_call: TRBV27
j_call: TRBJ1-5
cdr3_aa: CASSLGGVANQPQHF

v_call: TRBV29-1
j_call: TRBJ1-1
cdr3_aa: CSVELYRGTEAFF

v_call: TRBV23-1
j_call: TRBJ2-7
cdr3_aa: CASSPEVGSYEQYF

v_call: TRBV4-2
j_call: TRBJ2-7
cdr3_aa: CASSQGLADYEQYF

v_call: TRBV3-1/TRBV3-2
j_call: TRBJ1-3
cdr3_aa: CASSQERGSGNTIYF

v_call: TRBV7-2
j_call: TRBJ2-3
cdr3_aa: CASSFSLGRLDTQYF

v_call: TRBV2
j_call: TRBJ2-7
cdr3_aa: CASSGRDMSSYEQYF

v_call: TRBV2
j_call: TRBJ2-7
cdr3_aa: CASSESAGPFYEQYF

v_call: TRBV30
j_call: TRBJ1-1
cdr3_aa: CAWSRGANTEAFF

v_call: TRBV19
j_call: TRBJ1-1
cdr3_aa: CASRGHLNTEAFF

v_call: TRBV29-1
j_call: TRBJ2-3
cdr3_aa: CSVELGLLPSDTQYF

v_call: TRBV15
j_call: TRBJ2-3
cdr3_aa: CATSRGEAEDTQYF

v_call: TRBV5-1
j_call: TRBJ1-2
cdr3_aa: CASSLTGGDGYTF

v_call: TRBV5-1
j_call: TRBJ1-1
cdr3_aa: CASSPGDRGAEAFF

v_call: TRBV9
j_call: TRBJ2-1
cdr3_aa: CASHTAGGPYNEQFF

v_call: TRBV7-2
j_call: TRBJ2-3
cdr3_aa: CASSLSGTSGLSTDTQYF

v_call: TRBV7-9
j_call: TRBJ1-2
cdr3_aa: CASRELGGYGYTF

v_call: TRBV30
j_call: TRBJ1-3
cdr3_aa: CAWEKGAKGNTIYF

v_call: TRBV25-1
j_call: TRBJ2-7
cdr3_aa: CASAKAGRYEQYF

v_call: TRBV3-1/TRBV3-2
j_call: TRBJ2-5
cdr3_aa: CASSLGLAGGATQYF

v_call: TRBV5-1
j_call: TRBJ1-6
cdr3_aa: CASSPYETGGRNSPLHF

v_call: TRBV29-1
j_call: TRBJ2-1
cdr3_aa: CSVVRVTYNEQFF

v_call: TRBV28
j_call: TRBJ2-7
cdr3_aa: CASSHRDKATYEQYF

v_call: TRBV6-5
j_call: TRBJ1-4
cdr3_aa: CASSAGTDEKLFF

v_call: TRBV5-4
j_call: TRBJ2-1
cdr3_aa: CASSPQGTGYNEQFF

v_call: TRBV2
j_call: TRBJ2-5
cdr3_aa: CASSEGASGGAGETQYF

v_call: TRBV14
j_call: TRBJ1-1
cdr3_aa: CASSQARTAWNTEAFF

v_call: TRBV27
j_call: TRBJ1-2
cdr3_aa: CASSLRGGYGYTF

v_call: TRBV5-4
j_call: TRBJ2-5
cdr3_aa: CASSLVWGSETQYF

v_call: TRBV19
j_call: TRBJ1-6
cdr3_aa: CASSMAFGRGDNSPLHF

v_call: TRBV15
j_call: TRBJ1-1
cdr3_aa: CATSGQQGTEAFF

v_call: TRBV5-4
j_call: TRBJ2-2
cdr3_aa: CASSSGDTGELFF